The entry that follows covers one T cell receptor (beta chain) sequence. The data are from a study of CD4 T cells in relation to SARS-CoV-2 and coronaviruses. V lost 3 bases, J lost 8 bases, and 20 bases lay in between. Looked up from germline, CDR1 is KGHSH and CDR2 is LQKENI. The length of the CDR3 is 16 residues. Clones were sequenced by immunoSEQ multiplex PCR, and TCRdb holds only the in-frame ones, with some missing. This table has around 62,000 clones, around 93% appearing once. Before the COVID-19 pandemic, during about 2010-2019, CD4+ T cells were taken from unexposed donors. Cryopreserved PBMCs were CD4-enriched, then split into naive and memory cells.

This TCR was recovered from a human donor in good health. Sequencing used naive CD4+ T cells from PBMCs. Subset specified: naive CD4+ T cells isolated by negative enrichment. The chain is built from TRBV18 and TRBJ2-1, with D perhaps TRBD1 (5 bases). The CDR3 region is CASSPSTKPRGDEQFF. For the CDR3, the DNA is TGTGCCAGCTCACCTTCAACGAAACCTAGGGGCGATGAGCAGTTCTTC.